This T cell receptor (beta chain) was profiled in a study of T cell responses to AZD1222 COVID-19 vaccine. Method: immunoSEQ multiplex PCR; TCRdb's copy keeps in-frame clones and lacks some. The data show 150,000 to 200,000 clones, roughly 92% seen once. The V end lost 0 bases, the J end lost 6 bases, and 20 bases lay between the germline ends. The CDR3 is 17 amino acids. The germline V gene has CDR1 SGHNT and CDR2 YYREEE (reference sequence). The chain is built from TRBV5-4 and TRBJ2-3; weak D call: TRBD2 (7 bases). This TCR derives from an adult in good health. Specimen: peripheral blood, collected on day 0 of AZD1222 vaccination. This CDR3 is CASSLGGGGPSSDTQYF. The CDR3 coding sequence is TGTGCCAGCAGCTTGGGGGGCGGGGGCCCATCGTCGGATACGCAGTATTTT.